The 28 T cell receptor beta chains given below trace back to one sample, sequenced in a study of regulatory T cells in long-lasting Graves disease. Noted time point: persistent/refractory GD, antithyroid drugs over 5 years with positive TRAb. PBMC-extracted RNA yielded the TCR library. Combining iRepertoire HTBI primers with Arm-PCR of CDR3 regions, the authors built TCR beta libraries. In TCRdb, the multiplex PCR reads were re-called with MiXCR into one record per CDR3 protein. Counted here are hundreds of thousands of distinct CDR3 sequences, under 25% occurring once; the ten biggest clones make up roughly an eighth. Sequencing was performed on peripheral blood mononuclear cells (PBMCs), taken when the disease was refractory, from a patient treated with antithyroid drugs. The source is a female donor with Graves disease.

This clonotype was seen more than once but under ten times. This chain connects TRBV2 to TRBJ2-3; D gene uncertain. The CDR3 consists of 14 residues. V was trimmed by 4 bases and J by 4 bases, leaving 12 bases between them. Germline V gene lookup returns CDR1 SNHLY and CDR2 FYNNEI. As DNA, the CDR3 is TGTGCCAGCAGTGTGGAGAGTGGAGCAGATACGCAGTATTTT. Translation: CASSVESGADTQYF.

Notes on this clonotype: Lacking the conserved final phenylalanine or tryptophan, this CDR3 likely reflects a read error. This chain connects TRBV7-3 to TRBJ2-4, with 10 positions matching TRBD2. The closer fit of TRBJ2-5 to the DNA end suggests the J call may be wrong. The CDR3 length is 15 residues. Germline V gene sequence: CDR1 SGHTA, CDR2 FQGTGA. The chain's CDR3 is CASSAERGGGETQYY. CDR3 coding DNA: TGTGCCAGCAGCGCCGAGCGGGGGGGAGGAGAGACCCAGTACTAC.

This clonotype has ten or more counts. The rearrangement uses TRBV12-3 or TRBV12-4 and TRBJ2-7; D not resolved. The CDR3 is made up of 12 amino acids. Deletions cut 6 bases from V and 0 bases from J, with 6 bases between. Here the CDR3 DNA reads TGTGCCAGCAGGAGAGACTCCTACGAGCAGTACTTC. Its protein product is CASRRDSYEQYF.

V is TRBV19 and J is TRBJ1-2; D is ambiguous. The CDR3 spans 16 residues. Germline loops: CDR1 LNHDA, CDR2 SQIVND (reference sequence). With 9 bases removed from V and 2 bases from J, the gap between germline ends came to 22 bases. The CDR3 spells CASLTRGTPGNYGYTF. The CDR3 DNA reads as TGTGCCAGCCTAACTCGGGGTACCCCGGGGAACTATGGCTACACCTTC.

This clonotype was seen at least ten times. CDR3 in amino acids: CASSPPPGGQGKYF. The CDR3 nucleotides are TGTGCCAGCAGCCCCCCACCGGGAGGGCAGGGGAAGTACTTC. The chain joins TRBV11-2 to TRBJ2-5; 8 nucleotides line up with TRBD2. The CDR3 extends over 14 amino acids. V was pared by 5 bases and J by 12 bases, with 14 bases of the junction left unmatched. Germline lookup yields CDR1 SGHAT and CDR2 FQNNGV.

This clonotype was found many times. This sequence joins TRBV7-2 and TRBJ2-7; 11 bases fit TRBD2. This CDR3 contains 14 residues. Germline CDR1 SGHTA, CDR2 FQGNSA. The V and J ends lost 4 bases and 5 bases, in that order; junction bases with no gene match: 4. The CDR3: CASSSGLAADEQYF. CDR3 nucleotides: TGTGCCAGCAGCTCGGGACTAGCGGCCGACGAGCAGTACTTC.

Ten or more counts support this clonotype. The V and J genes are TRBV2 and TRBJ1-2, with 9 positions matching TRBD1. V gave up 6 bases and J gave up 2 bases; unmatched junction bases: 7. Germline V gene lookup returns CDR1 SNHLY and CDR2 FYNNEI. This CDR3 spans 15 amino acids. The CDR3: CASSPGQGRNYGYTF. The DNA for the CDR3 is TGTGCCAGCAGCCCGGGACAGGGAAGAAACTATGGCTACACCTTC.

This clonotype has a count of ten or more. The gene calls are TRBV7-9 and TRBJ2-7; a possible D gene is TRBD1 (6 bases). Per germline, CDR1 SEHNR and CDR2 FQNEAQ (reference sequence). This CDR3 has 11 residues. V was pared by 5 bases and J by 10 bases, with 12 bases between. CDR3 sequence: CASSQDSDQYF. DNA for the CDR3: TGTGCCAGCAGCCAGGACAGCGACCAGTACTTC.

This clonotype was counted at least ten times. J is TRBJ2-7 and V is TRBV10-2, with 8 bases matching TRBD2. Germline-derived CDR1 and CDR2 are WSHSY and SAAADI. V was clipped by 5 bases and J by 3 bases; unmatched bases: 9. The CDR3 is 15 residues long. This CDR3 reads CASSSRAGVDYEQYF. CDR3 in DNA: TGCGCCAGCAGTAGTAGAGCGGGAGTAGACTACGAGCAGTACTTC.

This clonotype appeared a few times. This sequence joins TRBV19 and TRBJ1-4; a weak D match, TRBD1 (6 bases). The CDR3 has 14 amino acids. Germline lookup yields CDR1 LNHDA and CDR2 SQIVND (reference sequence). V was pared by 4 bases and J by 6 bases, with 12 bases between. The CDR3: CASSSRDTDEKLFF. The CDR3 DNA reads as TGTGCCAGTAGTAGCCGGGACACAGATGAAAAACTGTTTTTT.

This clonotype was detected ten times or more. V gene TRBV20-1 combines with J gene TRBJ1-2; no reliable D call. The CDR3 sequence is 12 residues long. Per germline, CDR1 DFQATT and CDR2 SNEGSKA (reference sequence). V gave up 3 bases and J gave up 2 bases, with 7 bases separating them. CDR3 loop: CSASFRNYGYTF. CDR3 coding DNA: TGCAGTGCTAGTTTCAGGAACTATGGCTACACCTTC.

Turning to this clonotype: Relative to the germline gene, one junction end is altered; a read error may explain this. CDR3 in amino acids: CATSDFKRGGLSSNF. The CDR3 bases are TGTGCCACCAGTGATTTCAAGCGGGGGGGCCTAAGTTCGAACTTC. This chain joins TRBV24-1 and TRBJ2-4; 10 bases line up with TRBD2. Germline CDR1 and CDR2: KGHDR and SFDVKD. The CDR3 runs 15 residues.

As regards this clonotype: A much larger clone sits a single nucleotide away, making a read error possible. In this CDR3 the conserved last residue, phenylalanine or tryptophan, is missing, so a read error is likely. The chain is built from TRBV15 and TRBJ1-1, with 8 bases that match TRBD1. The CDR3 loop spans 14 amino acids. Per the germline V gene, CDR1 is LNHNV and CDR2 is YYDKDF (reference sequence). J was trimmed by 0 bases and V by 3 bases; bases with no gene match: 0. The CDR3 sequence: CATSRDRVNTEAFL. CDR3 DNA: TGTGCCACCAGCAGGGACAGGGTGAACACTGAAGCTTTCCTT.

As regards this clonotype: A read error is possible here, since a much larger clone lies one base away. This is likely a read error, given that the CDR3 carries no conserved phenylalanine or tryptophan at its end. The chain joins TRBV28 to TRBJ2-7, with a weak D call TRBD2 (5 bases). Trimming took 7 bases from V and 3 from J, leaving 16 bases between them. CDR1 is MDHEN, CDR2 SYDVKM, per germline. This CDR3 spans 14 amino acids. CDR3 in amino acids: CASTFGEGVYEQYL. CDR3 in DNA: TGTGCCAGCACCTTCGGCGAGGGAGTCTACGAGCAGTACCTC.

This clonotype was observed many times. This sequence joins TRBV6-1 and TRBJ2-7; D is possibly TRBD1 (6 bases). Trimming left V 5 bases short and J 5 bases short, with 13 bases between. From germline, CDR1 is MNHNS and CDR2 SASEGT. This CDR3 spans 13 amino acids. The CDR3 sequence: CASSRDTGNEQYF. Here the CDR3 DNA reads TGTGCCAGCAGTAGGGATACAGGGAACGAGCAGTACTTC.

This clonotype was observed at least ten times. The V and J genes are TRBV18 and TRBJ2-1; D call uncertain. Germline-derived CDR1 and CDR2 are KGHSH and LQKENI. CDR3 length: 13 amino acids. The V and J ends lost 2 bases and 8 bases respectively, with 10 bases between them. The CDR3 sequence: CASSPFRADEQFF. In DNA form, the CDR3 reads TGTGCCAGCTCACCATTTAGGGCCGATGAGCAGTTCTTC.

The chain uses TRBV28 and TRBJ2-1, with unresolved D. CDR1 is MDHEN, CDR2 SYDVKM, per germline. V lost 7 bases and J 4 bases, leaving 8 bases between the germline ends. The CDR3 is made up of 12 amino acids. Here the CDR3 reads CASTSTYNEQFF. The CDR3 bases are TGTGCCAGCACCAGTACTTACAATGAGCAGTTCTTC.

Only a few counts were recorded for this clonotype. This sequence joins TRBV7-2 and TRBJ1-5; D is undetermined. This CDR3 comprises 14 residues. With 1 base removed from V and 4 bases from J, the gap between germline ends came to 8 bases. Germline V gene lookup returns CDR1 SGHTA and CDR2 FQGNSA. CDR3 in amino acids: CASSLEVGNQPQHF. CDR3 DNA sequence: TGTGCCAGCAGCTTAGAAGTAGGGAATCAGCCCCAGCATTTT. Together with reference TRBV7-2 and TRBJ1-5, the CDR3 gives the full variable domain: GAGVSQSPSNKVTEKGKDVELRCDPISGHTALYWYRQSLGQGLEFLIYFQGNSAPDKSGLPSDRFSAERTGGSVSTLTIQRTQQEDSAVYLCASSLEVGNQPQHFGDGTRLSIL.

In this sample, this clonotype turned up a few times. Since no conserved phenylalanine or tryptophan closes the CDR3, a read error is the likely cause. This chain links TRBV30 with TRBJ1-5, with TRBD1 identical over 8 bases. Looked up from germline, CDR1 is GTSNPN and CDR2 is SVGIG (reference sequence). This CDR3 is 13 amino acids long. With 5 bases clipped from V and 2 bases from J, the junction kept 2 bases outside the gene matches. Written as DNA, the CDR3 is TGTGCCTGGGCGGGACAGGGCAATCAGCCCCAGCATCTT. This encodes CAWAGQGNQPQHL.

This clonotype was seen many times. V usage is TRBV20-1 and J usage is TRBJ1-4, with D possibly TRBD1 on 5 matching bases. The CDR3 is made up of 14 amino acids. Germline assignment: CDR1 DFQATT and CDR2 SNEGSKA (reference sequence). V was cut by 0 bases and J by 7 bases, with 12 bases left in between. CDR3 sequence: CSARDPPTGEKLFF. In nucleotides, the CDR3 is TGCAGTGCTAGAGATCCCCCAACAGGTGAAAAACTGTTTTTT.

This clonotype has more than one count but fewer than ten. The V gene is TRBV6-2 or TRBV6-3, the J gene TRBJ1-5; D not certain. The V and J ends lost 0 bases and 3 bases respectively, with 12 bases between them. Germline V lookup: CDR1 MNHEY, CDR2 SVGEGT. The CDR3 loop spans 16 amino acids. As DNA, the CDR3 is TGTGCCAGCAGTTACTCGTCCCAACCTCCCAATCAGCCCCAGCATTTT. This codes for CASSYSSQPPNQPQHF.

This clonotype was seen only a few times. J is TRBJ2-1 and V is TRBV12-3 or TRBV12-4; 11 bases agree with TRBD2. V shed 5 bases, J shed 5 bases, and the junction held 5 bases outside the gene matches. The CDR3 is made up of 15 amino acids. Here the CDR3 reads CASSPLAGGNNEQFF. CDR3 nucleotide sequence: TGTGCCAGCAGTCCCCTAGCGGGAGGAAACAATGAGCAGTTCTTC.

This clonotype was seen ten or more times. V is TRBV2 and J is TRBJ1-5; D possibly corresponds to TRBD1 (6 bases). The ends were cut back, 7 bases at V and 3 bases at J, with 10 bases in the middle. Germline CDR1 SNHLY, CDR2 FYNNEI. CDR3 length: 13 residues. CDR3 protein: CASMRGSNQPQHF. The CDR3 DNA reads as TGTGCCAGCATGAGGGGGTCCAATCAGCCCCAGCATTTT.

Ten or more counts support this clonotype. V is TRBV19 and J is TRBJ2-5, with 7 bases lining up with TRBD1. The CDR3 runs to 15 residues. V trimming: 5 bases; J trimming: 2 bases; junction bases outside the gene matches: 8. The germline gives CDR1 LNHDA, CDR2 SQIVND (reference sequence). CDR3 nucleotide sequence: TGTGCCAGTAGTCCAGGGAAGACAGGGCAAGAGACCCAGTACTTC. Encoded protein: CASSPGKTGQETQYF.

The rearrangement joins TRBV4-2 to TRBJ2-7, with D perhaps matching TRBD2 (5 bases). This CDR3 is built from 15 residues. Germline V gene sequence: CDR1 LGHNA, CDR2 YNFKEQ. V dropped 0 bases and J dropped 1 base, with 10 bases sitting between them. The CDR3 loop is CASSQEGSGSYEQYF. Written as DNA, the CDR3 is TGTGCCAGCAGCCAAGAAGGGTCGGGATCCTACGAGCAGTACTTC.

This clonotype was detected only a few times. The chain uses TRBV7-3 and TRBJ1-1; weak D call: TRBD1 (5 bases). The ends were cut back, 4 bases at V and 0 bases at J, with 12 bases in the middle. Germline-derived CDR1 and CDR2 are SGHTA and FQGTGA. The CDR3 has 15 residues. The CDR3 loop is CASSSGRGVNTEAFF. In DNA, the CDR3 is TGTGCCAGCAGCTCGGGTAGGGGAGTGAACACTGAAGCTTTCTTT. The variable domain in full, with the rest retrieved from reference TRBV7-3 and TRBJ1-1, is GAGVSQTPSNKVTEKGKYVELRCDPISGHTALYWYRQSLGQGPEFLIYFQGTGAADDSGLPNDRFFAVRPEGSVSTLKIQRTERGDSAVYLCASSSGRGVNTEAFFGQGTRLTVV.

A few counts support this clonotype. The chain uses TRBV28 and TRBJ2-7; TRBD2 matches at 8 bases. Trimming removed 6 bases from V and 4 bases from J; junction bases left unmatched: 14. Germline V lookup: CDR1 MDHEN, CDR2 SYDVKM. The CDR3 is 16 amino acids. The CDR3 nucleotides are TGTGCCAGCAGCCTTACGACGGGAGGGCCTACATACGAGCAGTACTTC. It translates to CASSLTTGGPTYEQYF.

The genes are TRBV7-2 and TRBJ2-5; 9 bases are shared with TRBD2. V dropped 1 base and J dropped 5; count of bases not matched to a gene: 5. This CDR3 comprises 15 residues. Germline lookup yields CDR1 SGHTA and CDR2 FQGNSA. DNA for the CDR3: TGTGCCAGCAGCTTAGGGGCGGGAGGGCCGGAGACCCAGTACTTC. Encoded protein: CASSLGAGGPETQYF.